This passage covers 24 T cell receptor beta chains from one sample sequenced in a study of blood T cell repertoires in COVID-19. Only in-frame clones appear in the TCRdb table, and some are missing; sequencing was by immunoSEQ multiplex PCR. This sample has approximately 61,000 clones; around 73% occur once, and the top ten carry less than 25%. The sample was peripheral blood. These receptors came from a man older than 75 with active or convalescent COVID-19.

This sequence joins TRBV24-1 and TRBJ2-5, with TRBD1 matching 8 bases. This CDR3 contains 16 residues. Trimming at V came to 5 bases and at J to 2 bases, leaving 9 bases not matched to a gene. The germline V gene encodes CDR1 KGHDR and CDR2 SFDVKD. The DNA for the CDR3 is TGTGCCACCAGTGCCCTCGGGACAGGCCCACAAGAGACCCAGTACTTC. It specifies CATSALGTGPQETQYF.

The gene calls are TRBV7-2 and TRBJ2-1; 7 bases match TRBD2. CDR3 length: 15 residues. V shed 5 bases, J shed 3 bases, and the junction held 7 bases outside the gene matches. In germline, CDR1 is SGHTA, CDR2 FQGNSA. The CDR3 reads CASSRGRPSYNEQFF. CDR3 nucleotides: TGTGCCAGCAGCCGCGGGAGACCCAGCTACAATGAGCAGTTCTTC.

The rearrangement uses TRBV7-9 and TRBJ2-2, with 8 bases matching TRBD1. The germline V gene encodes CDR1 SEHNR and CDR2 FQNEAQ (reference sequence). CDR3 length: 14 amino acids. Germline trimming cut 6 bases from V and 7 bases from J; bases unmatched to any gene: 7. The CDR3 DNA reads as TGTGCCAGCAGGGACAGGGAGGATCACGGGGAGCTGTTTTTT. Translation: CASRDREDHGELFF.

The rearrangement links TRBV19 to TRBJ1-5; TRBD1 aligns across 7 bases. Trimming at V came to 5 bases and at J to 5 bases, leaving 3 bases not matched to a gene. Germline V gives CDR1 LNHDA, CDR2 SQIVND (reference sequence). This CDR3 contains 13 residues. CDR3 sequence: CASSRQGDQPQHF. CDR3 in DNA: TGTGCCAGTAGTCGACAGGGAGATCAGCCCCAGCATTTT.

This chain uses TRBV6-5 with TRBJ2-7, with D maybe TRBD2 (5 bases). The V and J ends lost 6 bases and 0 bases respectively, with 15 bases between them. CDR1 and CDR2 (germline): MNHEY, SVGAGI. This CDR3 has 15 residues. The CDR3 DNA reads as TGTGCCAGCAGCAGGACTTTCCTCGACTCCTACGAGCAGTACTTC. It encodes CASSRTFLDSYEQYF.

On this clone itself: Germline and junction disagree at one end, which may indicate a read error. The J gene is TRBJ2-3, the V gene TRBV28; possibly TRBD1 for D (5 bases). The CDR3 has 14 residues. Germline CDR1 and CDR2: MDHEN and SYDVKM. The CDR3 bases are TGTGCCAGCAGTCTTTTTCAGGCCACAGGTACGCAGTATTTT. It yields the protein CASSLFQATGTQYF.

V usage is TRBV14 and J usage is TRBJ1-2, with D tentatively TRBD1 (6 bases). There are 14 residues in the CDR3. Looked up from germline, CDR1 is SGHDN and CDR2 is FVKESK. V was trimmed by 5 bases and J by 0 bases, leaving 10 bases between them. CDR3 nucleotides: TGTGCCAGCAGCATGACAGGAGCTAACTATGGCTACACCTTC. The encoded protein is CASSMTGANYGYTF.

The rearrangement uses TRBV19 and TRBJ2-4, with 10 bases fitting TRBD1. V lost 6 bases to trimming and J lost 8 bases; unmatched junction nucleotides: 7. There are 14 residues in the CDR3. From germline, CDR1 is LNHDA and CDR2 SQIVND (reference sequence). The CDR3 sequence is CASSQDRGGDIQYF. CDR3 nucleotide sequence: TGTGCCAGTAGCCAGGACAGGGGGGGAGACATTCAGTACTTC.

The V and J genes are TRBV7-2 and TRBJ2-3; 8 nucleotides agree with TRBD2. The germline V gene encodes CDR1 SGHTA and CDR2 FQGNSA. J gave up 0 bases and V 10 bases, and 18 bases lay outside the gene matches. The CDR3 extends over 18 amino acids. The CDR3 loop is CATGQTLISGMSTDTQYF. DNA of the CDR3: TGTGCCACCGGACAGACCCTTATTAGCGGGATGAGCACAGATACGCAGTATTTT.

This clone was counted only a few times. This rearrangement joins TRBV6-2 or TRBV6-3 to TRBJ1-3, with D possibly matching TRBD1 (5 bases). Germline loops: CDR1 MNHEY, CDR2 SVGEGT. The CDR3 length is 12 residues. The V and J ends lost 0 bases and 11 bases respectively, with 8 bases between them. CDR3 amino acids: CASSYSTRAIYF. CDR3 in DNA: TGTGCCAGCAGTTACTCTACCAGGGCCATATATTTT.

Here the CDR3 reads CASSPPSLAGAGQFF. In DNA form, the CDR3 reads TGTGCCAGCTCACCACCTAGCTTGGCGGGGGCCGGGCAGTTCTTC. The gene calls are TRBV18 and TRBJ2-1; TRBD2 might be the D (7 bases). The ends were cut back, 0 bases at V and 12 bases at J, with 18 bases in the middle. Germline V CDR1 and CDR2: KGHSH, LQKENI. CDR3 length equals 15 residues.

V and J are TRBV9 and TRBJ1-6; D might be TRBD1 (5 bases). The length of the CDR3 is 16 residues. Trimming removed 3 bases from V and 5 bases from J, with 15 bases in between. CDR1 and CDR2 from the germline V gene are SGDLS and YYNGEE. CDR3 sequence (DNA): TGTGCCAGCAGCGCTGGAGGGGACGGCGATAATTCACCCCTCCACTTT. Translation gives CASSAGGDGDNSPLHF.

The chain links TRBV3-1 (or the pseudogene TRBV3-2) to TRBJ1-1; 11 bases match TRBD1. This CDR3 is built from 17 residues. V lost 4 bases and J lost 7; bases outside the gene matches: 14. Germline lookup yields CDR1 LGHDT and CDR2 YNNKEL (reference sequence). CDR3 bases: TGTGCCAGCAGCCCCACCCTTGGACAGGGGGCTAAAGGTGAAGCTTTCTTT. It is translated as CASSPTLGQGAKGEAFF.

The chain recombines TRBV19 with TRBJ2-1; D call uncertain. Germline loops: CDR1 LNHDA, CDR2 SQIVND (reference sequence). Deletions cut 4 bases from V and 0 bases from J, with 10 bases between. The CDR3 totals 15 residues. The DNA for the CDR3 is TGTGCCAGTAGTAGTTTTGAGAGCTCCTACAATGAGCAGTTCTTC. It encodes CASSSFESSYNEQFF.

This clone has ten or more counts. In DNA, the CDR3 is TGTGCCAGCAACCTCCCCCGACAGAATAAGATGAACACTGAAGCTTTCTTT. Amino acid sequence: CASNLPRQNKMNTEAFF. V and J are TRBV2 and TRBJ1-1; TRBD1 is a possible D gene (5 bases). This CDR3 region has 17 residues. In germline, CDR1 is SNHLY, CDR2 FYNNEI. V was shortened by 7 bases and J by 0 bases, with 21 bases between the two germline ends.

The chain combines TRBV4-1 with TRBJ1-6; TRBD1 agrees at 8 bases. The CDR3 loop spans 15 amino acids. Germline V gene lookup returns CDR1 MGHRA and CDR2 YSYEKL. J lost 5 bases, V lost 3 bases, and 3 bases had no gene match. CDR3 bases: TGCGCCAGCAGCCAGCAGACAGGGGATAATTCACCCCTCCACTTT. It translates to CASSQQTGDNSPLHF.

The CDR3, as DNA: TGTGCCATCAGTGAGTCGATGGTAGGGGGCTCCCTCTCTGGGGCCAACGTCCTGACTTTC. It is translated as CAISESMVGGSLSGANVLTF. The chain employs TRBV10-3 and TRBJ2-6, with 7 bases lining up with TRBD1. Germline CDR1 is ENHRY and CDR2 is SYGVKD. The J segment lost 0 bases and the V segment lost 0 bases, leaving 11 bases of the junction unmatched. The CDR3 contains 20 residues.

This clone was picked up a small number of times. This CDR3 is CASSLVGGSTSTDTQYF. CDR3 sequence (DNA): TGTGCCAGCAGCTTAGTGGGGGGGAGCACCAGCACAGATACGCAGTATTTT. The V call is TRBV7-2, the J call TRBJ2-3; 7 bases are a match to TRBD2. V shed 1 base and J 0 bases; nucleotides not matched to a gene: 7. Germline-derived CDR1 and CDR2 are SGHTA and FQGNSA. The CDR3 runs 17 residues.

The CDR3 spells CASSLRPGGTGGTGELFF. The DNA for the CDR3 is TGTGCCAGCAGTTTACGGCCCGGTGGGACAGGCGGGACCGGGGAGCTGTTTTTT. The V gene is TRBV27, the J gene TRBJ2-2; 8 bases are a match to TRBD1. J gave up 5 bases and V 2 bases, and 13 bases lay outside the gene matches. This CDR3 region has 18 residues. The germline gives CDR1 MNHEY, CDR2 SMNVEV (reference sequence).

This chain links TRBV2 with TRBJ1-5; unclear D gene. The CDR3 is made up of 12 amino acids. V was pared by 4 bases and J by 4 bases, with 5 bases between. CDR1 and CDR2 from the germline V gene are SNHLY and FYNNEI. The CDR3 DNA reads as TGTGCCAGCAGTGTTCTGAATCAGCCCCAGCATTTT. It specifies CASSVLNQPQHF.

V gene TRBV5-1 combines with J gene TRBJ1-2, with D uncertain. Looked up from germline, CDR1 is SGHRS and CDR2 is YFSETQ. V was clipped by 0 bases and J by 5 bases, with 20 bases between them. CDR3 length: 17 residues. CDR3 region: CASSLALATATGYGYTF. The CDR3 nucleotides read TGCGCCAGCAGCTTGGCATTAGCGACCGCCACGGGGTATGGCTACACCTTC.

The V call is TRBV19, the J call TRBJ1-2; weak D call: TRBD1 (5 bases). V dropped 7 bases and J dropped 5 bases, with 26 bases sitting between them. CDR1 is LNHDA, CDR2 SQIVND, per germline (reference sequence). This CDR3 region has 17 residues. The CDR3 nucleotides are TGTGCCAGTACCTCCCAGGGTGATGATACATGGGCATATGGCTACACCTTC. This encodes CASTSQGDDTWAYGYTF. The full variable domain, completed using reference TRBV19 and TRBJ1-2, is DGGITQSPKYLFRKEGQNVTLSCEQNLNHDAMYWYRQDPGQGLRLIYYSQIVNDFQKGDIAEGYSVSREKKESFPLTVTSAQKNPTAFYLCASTSQGDDTWAYGYTFGSGTRLTVV.

This clone was observed a single time. The chain is built from TRBV18 and TRBJ1-5; 9 bases fit TRBD1. This CDR3 contains 17 residues. Germline V gene data show CDR1 as KGHSH and CDR2 as LQKENI. The J segment lost 5 bases and the V segment lost 3 bases, leaving 11 bases of the junction unmatched. The CDR3 is CASSPLALTGGHQPQHF. In DNA form, the CDR3 reads TGTGCCAGCTCACCCCTCGCCCTCACAGGGGGCCATCAGCCCCAGCATTTT.

This clone was seen ten or more times. The CDR3 spells CASRQGNEQFF. Here the CDR3 DNA reads TGCGCCAGCAGACAGGGCAATGAGCAGTTCTTC. This chain connects TRBV5-1 to TRBJ2-1; D is perhaps TRBD1 (6 bases). Trimming took off 5 bases at V and 6 bases at J, with 6 bases between the two ends. In germline, CDR1 is SGHRS, CDR2 YFSETQ. The CDR3 totals 11 residues.